This TCR beta chain was captured by sequencing in a study of OX40 agonist ivuxolimab in advanced cancers. Study details: Three individuals attained partial responses, comprising one hepatocellular carcinoma case and two cutaneous melanoma cases.

Sequencing used immunoSEQ multiplex PCR; TCRdb keeps in-frame clones, though not all of them. The data hold more than 30,000 clones, with roughly 84% observed a single time. In the case of this clone: Its antigen is unidentified.

Study results and caveats: Relative to CD4+, CD8+ T cells held more expanded clones on average.

The CDR3 contains 15 residues. CDR1 is SGHRS and CDR2 is YFSETQ in the germline V gene. V was pared by 0 bases and J by 4 bases, with 8 bases between. The clonotype was recovered from an adult with an advanced solid tumor such as melanoma, head and neck, liver or kidney cancer. This chain links TRBV5-1 with TRBJ2-6; D is unresolved. The sample consisted of CD4+ or CD8+ T cells sorted from blood, taken in a trial of the OX40 agonist ivuxolimab. CDR3 region: CASSLAPGGANVLTF. CDR3 bases: TGCGCCAGCAGCTTGGCCCCCGGGGGGGCCAACGTCCTGACTTTC.